What follows are 21 T cell receptor beta chains derived from one specimen sequenced in a study of blood T cell repertoires in COVID-19. The table came from immunoSEQ multiplex PCR; TCRdb's copy has only in-frame clones and leaves some out. The sample yields roughly 76,000 clones, approximately 90% seen once. Sequencing was done on a sample of peripheral blood. These receptors originate from a man aged 70-80 years with active or convalescent COVID-19.

The table lists this clone with a few counts. This chain uses TRBV28 with TRBJ2-7; perhaps TRBD1 as D (5 bases). CDR1 MDHEN and CDR2 SYDVKM come from the germline V gene. The CDR3 sequence is 15 residues long. Trimming pared 2 bases from V and 0 bases from J, leaving 11 bases between. CDR3: CASSLGQGSSYEQYF. CDR3 coding DNA: TGTGCCAGCAGTTTAGGGCAGGGTAGCTCCTACGAGCAGTACTTC.

V and J are TRBV29-1 and TRBJ2-5, with TRBD1 as a possible D gene (5 bases). Germline V gene sequence: CDR1 SQVTM, CDR2 ANQGSEA. This CDR3 comprises 12 residues. Between the trimmed V and J ends, which lost 7 bases and 0 bases, there was a span of 9 bases. The CDR3 protein is CSARQNQETQYF. In nucleotides, the CDR3 is TGCAGCGCCCGACAGAACCAAGAGACCCAGTACTTC.

This clone occurred a few times. V usage is TRBV11-2 and J usage is TRBJ2-7; D uncertain. The CDR3 runs to 16 residues. Trimming pared 5 bases from V and 3 bases from J, leaving 20 bases between. From germline, CDR1 is SGHAT and CDR2 FQNNGV. For the CDR3, the DNA is TGTGCCAGCAGCCCCCCACTATTAGAGCTTAACTACGAGCAGTACTTC. Translating it yields CASSPPLLELNYEQYF.

CDR3 nucleotides: TGTGCCAGCAGCCCACTAAGAGGTAGCAATCAGCCCCAGCATTTT. This encodes CASSPLRGSNQPQHF. This sequence joins TRBV7-2 and TRBJ1-5; no definite D call. Germline V gene sequence: CDR1 SGHTA, CDR2 FQGNSA. Trimming took off 5 bases at V and 0 bases at J, with 11 bases between the two ends. This CDR3 is 15 amino acids long.

The V gene is TRBV29-1, the J gene TRBJ1-5; 7 nucleotides line up with TRBD1. The CDR3 totals 13 residues. J lost 4 bases, V lost 5 bases, and 5 bases had no gene match. Germline V CDR1 and CDR2: SQVTM, ANQGSEA. The CDR3 DNA reads TGCAGCGTTAGGGGGCCTGGGAATCAGCCCCAGCATTTT. Translated: CSVRGPGNQPQHF.

This rearrangement joins TRBV28 to TRBJ2-3, with TRBD2 identical over 7 bases. The CDR3 sequence is 14 residues long. Germline V gene lookup returns CDR1 MDHEN and CDR2 SYDVKM. The trim removed 3 bases at V and 1 base at J, leaving 1 base unmatched. In DNA form, the CDR3 reads TGTGCCAGCAGTTTTGCGGGGGGCACAGATACGCAGTATTTT. It translates to CASSFAGGTDTQYF.

The gene calls are TRBV28 and TRBJ1-2; 8 bases match TRBD1. Germline loops: CDR1 MDHEN, CDR2 SYDVKM. The CDR3 sequence is 15 residues long. The ends lost 6 bases at V and 1 base at J; junction bases unmatched: 7. DNA for the CDR3: TGTGCCAGCAGACCACAGGGGGTCGTTAACTATGGCTACACCTTC. It yields the protein CASRPQGVVNYGYTF.

The V and J genes are TRBV15 and TRBJ1-1; D gene uncertain. The germline CDR1 and CDR2 sequences are LNHNV and YYDKDF (reference sequence). V was cut by 1 base and J by 4 bases, with 13 bases left in between. The CDR3 covers 15 residues. CDR3: CATSRGEGWTTEAFF. In DNA form, the CDR3 reads TGTGCCACCAGCAGAGGTGAGGGATGGACCACTGAAGCTTTCTTT.

This sequence joins TRBV6-5 and TRBJ1-2, with 11 bases matching TRBD1. CDR1 and CDR2 (germline): MNHEY, SVGAGI. V shed 6 bases and J 6 bases; nucleotides not matched to a gene: 3. This CDR3 has 13 amino acids. The CDR3: CASRRTGGDGYTF. In DNA, the CDR3 is TGTGCCAGCAGGCGGACAGGGGGCGATGGCTACACCTTC.

V gene TRBV15 combines with J gene TRBJ2-7; 8 bases map to TRBD1. With V trimmed by 2 bases and J by 5 bases, 5 bases remained unmatched. Germline assignment: CDR1 LNHNV and CDR2 YYDKDF (reference sequence). The CDR3 has 14 residues. CDR3 in amino acids: CATSRPADRDEQYF. CDR3 nucleotide sequence: TGTGCCACCAGCAGACCCGCGGACAGGGACGAGCAGTACTTC.

CDR3 amino acids: CASSLAGVGGETQYF. The CDR3 DNA is TGTGCCAGCAGCTTAGCGGGAGTAGGAGGAGAGACCCAGTACTTC. The chain uses TRBV7-9 and TRBJ2-5, with a possible D match to TRBD2 (5 bases). The germline V gene has CDR1 SEHNR and CDR2 FQNEAQ (reference sequence). This CDR3 has 15 amino acids. With 0 bases removed from V and 4 bases from J, the gap between germline ends came to 12 bases.

The chain is built from TRBV18 and TRBJ2-7, with D perhaps TRBD1 (6 bases). CDR3 length: 15 residues. The V end was cut by 2 bases, the J end by 3 bases, with 14 bases between. CDR1 and CDR2 from the germline V gene are KGHSH and LQKENI. CDR3 in DNA: TGTGCCAGCTCACCAGGGACAAGGGGAAACTACGAGCAGTACTTC. It translates to CASSPGTRGNYEQYF.

This chain joins TRBV11-2 and TRBJ2-7, with 8 bases lining up with TRBD2. This CDR3 is 17 amino acids long. V dropped 1 base and J dropped 2; count of bases not matched to a gene: 10. Germline CDR1 SGHAT, CDR2 FQNNGV. CDR3 coding DNA: TGTGCCAGCAGCTTAGTGGGGGGGGGACTAGATCCCTACGAGCAGTACTTC. Translated: CASSLVGGGLDPYEQYF.

The chain combines TRBV5-6 with TRBJ1-4; D ambiguous. The CDR3 is 16 residues long. Germline values: CDR1 SGHDT, CDR2 YYEEEE. The V end was cut by 1 base, the J end by 3 bases, with 13 bases between. CDR3 bases: TGTGCCAGCAGCTTGTTAACACTCCGGGCTAATGAAAAACTGTTTTTT. Translated: CASSLLTLRANEKLFF.

V and J are TRBV28 and TRBJ1-3, with TRBD1 as a possible D gene (5 bases). The CDR3 runs to 16 residues. Germline assignment: CDR1 MDHEN and CDR2 SYDVKM. Trimming took 5 bases from V and 0 from J, leaving 14 bases between them. The CDR3 sequence: CASSPIDSYSGNTIYF. DNA of the CDR3: TGTGCCAGCAGTCCAATCGACAGTTACTCTGGAAACACCATATATTTT.

This clone appeared once. The chain combines TRBV6-2 or TRBV6-3 with TRBJ1-2; TRBD1 agrees at 8 bases. Germline values: CDR1 MNHEY, CDR2 SVGEGT. CDR3 length equals 15 residues. V lost 5 bases to trimming and J lost 4 bases; unmatched junction nucleotides: 9. The CDR3 here is CASSLPLGQGYGYTF. DNA of the CDR3: TGTGCCAGCAGTCTGCCACTTGGACAGGGCTATGGCTACACCTTC.

This clone has only a few counts. The chain uses TRBV9 and TRBJ2-2; 11 bases match TRBD2. J was trimmed by 2 bases and V by 5 bases; bases with no gene match: 5. This CDR3 has 16 amino acids. Germline V gene data show CDR1 as SGDLS and CDR2 as YYNGEE. CDR3 bases: TGTGCCAGCAGGCCCGGGACTAGCGGAAACACCGGGGAGCTGTTTTTT. As protein: CASRPGTSGNTGELFF.

The rearrangement links TRBV6-4 to TRBJ1-2, with TRBD1 matching over 8 bases. The CDR3 sequence is 15 residues long. Unmatched junction bases numbered 10, after V lost 7 bases and J lost 3 bases. Germline CDR1 is MRHNA and CDR2 is SNTAGT. CDR3 nucleotide sequence: TGTGCCAGCACCCCCGAGGAGGGACAGGACTATGGCTACACCTTC. Its protein product is CASTPEEGQDYGYTF.

The chain is built from TRBV29-1 and TRBJ1-5, with a possible D match to TRBD1 (5 bases). CDR3 length: 13 residues. V was shortened by 4 bases and J by 5 bases, with 12 bases between the two germline ends. The germline gives CDR1 SQVTM, CDR2 ANQGSEA. CDR3 DNA sequence: TGCAGCGTTGGGGCAGGGAGGGATCAGCCCCAGCATTTT. Translated: CSVGAGRDQPQHF.

The count of this clone is one. The V call is TRBV19, the J call TRBJ2-7; possible D gene TRBD1, 5 bases. V lost 5 bases and J 3 bases, leaving 17 bases between the germline ends. Germline CDR1 is LNHDA and CDR2 is SQIVND (reference sequence). The CDR3 runs to 15 residues. The CDR3 protein is CASSRTTAFGYEQYF. The CDR3 coding sequence is TGTGCCAGTAGTCGAACGACAGCATTTGGCTACGAGCAGTACTTC.

The chain has TRBV27 and TRBJ2-7; 11 nucleotides agree with TRBD2. With V trimmed by 7 bases and J by 6 bases, 11 bases remained unmatched. Germline V gene sequence: CDR1 MNHEY, CDR2 SMNVEV (reference sequence). CDR3 length equals 15 residues. In DNA, the CDR3 is TGTGCCAGCAAGGCACTTGAGCTAGCGGGAGGCGAGCAGTACTTC. This sequence encodes CASKALELAGGEQYF.